This T cell receptor (beta chain) derives from a study of cytomegalovirus exposure and HLA in healthy donors. Among the roughly 120 subjects of the validation cohort, separate from the approximately 670-subject first cohort, were the donors. V was trimmed by 1 base and J by 4 bases, leaving 8 bases between them. The CDR3 runs 13 residues. Germline V gene data show CDR1 as SGHKS and CDR2 as YYEKEE (reference sequence). Assay: immunoSEQ multiplex PCR; the TCRdb copy retains only in-frame clones and omits some. Here the sample spans roughly 65,000 clones, about 92% being singletons. Sequenced material: PBMCs. This receptor was taken from a man aged 18 to 35 in good health and CMV-seropositive. The gene calls are TRBV5-5 and TRBJ1-1; D gene uncertain. The CDR3 reads CASSLIRPTEAFF. The CDR3 region has the DNA TGTGCCAGCAGCTTGATTCGTCCCACTGAAGCTTTCTTT.